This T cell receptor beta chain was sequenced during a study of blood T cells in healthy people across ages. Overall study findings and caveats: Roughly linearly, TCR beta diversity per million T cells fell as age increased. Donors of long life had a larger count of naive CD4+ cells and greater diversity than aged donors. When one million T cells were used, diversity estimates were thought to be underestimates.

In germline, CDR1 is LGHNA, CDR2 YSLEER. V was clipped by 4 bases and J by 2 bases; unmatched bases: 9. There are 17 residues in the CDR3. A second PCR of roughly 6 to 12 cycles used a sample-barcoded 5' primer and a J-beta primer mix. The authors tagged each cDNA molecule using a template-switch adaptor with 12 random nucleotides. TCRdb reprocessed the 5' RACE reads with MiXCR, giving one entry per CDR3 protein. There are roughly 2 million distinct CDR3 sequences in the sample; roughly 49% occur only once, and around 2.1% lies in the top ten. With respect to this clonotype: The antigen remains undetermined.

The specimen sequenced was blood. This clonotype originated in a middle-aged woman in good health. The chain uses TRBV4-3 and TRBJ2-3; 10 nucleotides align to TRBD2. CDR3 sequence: CASSPSRAGGITDTQYF. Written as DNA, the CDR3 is TGCGCCAGCAGCCCAAGTAGAGCGGGGGGGATCACAGATACGCAGTATTTT.